These 18 T cell receptor beta chains came from one sample sequenced in a study of human T cells and chemical hapten exposure. TCRdb recomputed calls from the RACE reads with MiXCR, one row per CDR3 protein. The sample carries more than 90,000 distinct CDR3 sequences, 10% to 13% recorded once. Described time point: patch test 1, 2 weeks after DPC sensitization. Treatment reported: therapeutic diphenylcyclopropenone sensitization with weekly scalp DPC. The sequencing here drew on whole blood, taken in connection with sensitization to the hapten diphenylcyclopropenone (DPC). The receptors shown here come from a man in his forties with alopecia areata. Some clones in this sample may be carry-over from other donors' samples.

This clonotype was seen ten or more times. The chain joins TRBV28 to TRBJ2-1; 12 nucleotides match TRBD2. Germline values: CDR1 MDHEN, CDR2 SYDVKM. With 8 bases clipped from V and 4 bases from J, the junction kept 9 bases outside the gene matches. There are 16 residues in the CDR3. For the CDR3, the DNA is TGTGCCAGCGCGACTAGCGGGGGTCCCGGGTACAATGAGCAGTTCTTC. It codes for CASATSGGPGYNEQFF.

The chain links TRBV12-3 or TRBV12-4 to TRBJ2-3, with TRBD2 matching 11 bases. The CDR3 sequence is 15 residues long. J was trimmed by 7 bases and V by 6 bases; bases with no gene match: 9. CDR3 in DNA: TGTGCCAGCAGCCCCACTAGCGGGAGAACAAATACGCAGTATTTT. Encoded protein: CASSPTSGRTNTQYF.

This clonotype was observed a handful of times. The chain links TRBV6-5 to TRBJ2-3, with unresolved D. Trimming stripped 4 bases from V and 0 bases from J, with 8 bases between. CDR1 is MNHEY and CDR2 is SVGAGI in the germline V gene. The CDR3 loop spans 14 amino acids. The DNA of the CDR3 is TGTGCCAGCAGTTTCGGCACTAGCACAGATACGCAGTATTTT. Protein sequence: CASSFGTSTDTQYF.

The V and J genes are TRBV7-3 and TRBJ2-7, with D unclear. CDR1 and CDR2 from the germline V gene are SGHTA and FQGTGA. The CDR3 contains 14 residues. V lost 1 base, J lost 4 bases, and 11 bases lay in between. The chain's CDR3 is CASSLNDKGYEQYV. DNA for the CDR3: TGTGCCAGCAGCTTAAACGACAAAGGGTACGAGCAGTACGTC.

This clonotype was seen more than once but under ten times. V gene TRBV19 combines with J gene TRBJ2-5; 7 nucleotides agree with TRBD2. Germline V gene lookup returns CDR1 LNHDA and CDR2 SQIVND (reference sequence). The CDR3 runs 12 residues. V lost 10 bases, J lost 5 bases, and 7 bases stayed unmatched. In DNA form, the CDR3 reads TGTGCCACGGCTGGGGGGGGGGAGACCCAGTACTTC. This gives the protein CATAGGGETQYF.

The chain joins TRBV6-1 to TRBJ1-5; D gene uncertain. CDR1 and CDR2 from the germline V gene are MNHNS and SASEGT. Trimming took 7 bases from V and 5 from J, leaving 12 bases between them. The CDR3 length is 13 residues. CDR3 bases: TGTGCCAGCACTACGAGGATTGATCAGCCCCAGCATTTT. This translates into CASTTRIDQPQHF.

This clonotype was seen a few times. V is TRBV27 and J is TRBJ2-3, with D maybe TRBD2 (6 bases). Trimming cost V 5 bases and J 2 bases, with 20 bases left between them. The CDR3 totals 17 residues. Germline V CDR1 and CDR2: MNHEY, SMNVEV (reference sequence). CDR3 in amino acids: CASSIGWGEAFTDTQYF. For the CDR3, the DNA is TGTGCCAGCAGTATAGGATGGGGGGAAGCCTTCACAGATACGCAGTATTTT.

V gene TRBV10-3 combines with J gene TRBJ2-1; 7 nucleotides match TRBD1. Germline V lookup: CDR1 ENHRY, CDR2 SYGVKD. CDR3 length: 13 residues. Unmatched junction bases numbered 5, after V lost 7 bases and J lost 5 bases. The CDR3 nucleotides read TGTGCCATCAATCAGGGACAGAACAATGAGCAGTTCTTC. Translated: CAINQGQNNEQFF.

This chain connects TRBV3-1 to TRBJ2-1; D could derive from TRBD1 or TRBD2 (5 bases each). This CDR3 region has 15 residues. CDR1 and CDR2 from the germline V gene are LGHDT and YNNKEL (reference sequence). V lost 2 bases and J 4 bases, leaving 12 bases between the germline ends. Here the CDR3 reads CASSQSRGEYNEQFF. The CDR3 DNA sequence: TGTGCCAGCAGCCAATCCCGGGGCGAGTACAATGAGCAGTTCTTC.

The table lists this clonotype with a few counts. The chain joins TRBV20-1 to TRBJ1-5; D remains unclear. The CDR3 extends over 15 amino acids. Trimming stripped 3 bases from V and 2 bases from J, with 14 bases between. Germline V CDR1 and CDR2: DFQATT, SNEGSKA (reference sequence). The CDR3 sequence is CSASPRVWGNQPQHF. The CDR3 region has the DNA TGCAGTGCTAGTCCCCGGGTATGGGGCAATCAGCCCCAGCATTTT.

The CDR3 bases are TGTGCCAGCAGCCAAAGGGAAGGGGCCGAGCAGTACGTC. Encoded protein: CASSQREGAEQYV. The chain is built from TRBV3-1 and TRBJ2-7; maybe TRBD1 (5 bases). Trimming left V 2 bases short and J 6 bases short, with 11 bases between. Germline V gives CDR1 LGHDT, CDR2 YNNKEL (reference sequence). This CDR3 has 13 residues.

This chain links TRBV27 with TRBJ2-5; TRBD2 aligns across 7 bases. With V trimmed by 3 bases and J by 5 bases, 9 bases remained unmatched. The CDR3 covers 15 residues. The germline V gene has CDR1 MNHEY and CDR2 SMNVEV (reference sequence). CDR3 nucleotides: TGTGCCAGCAGTTTTCAGGGACTAACGGGCGAGACCCAGTACTTC. Its protein product is CASSFQGLTGETQYF.

This clonotype came up a few times. The gene calls are TRBV18 and TRBJ2-5; D not certain. CDR1 is KGHSH and CDR2 is LQKENI in the germline V gene. The CDR3 has 11 residues. Deletions cut 8 bases from V and 0 bases from J, with 4 bases between. Written as DNA, the CDR3 is TGTGCCAGCCAGTACCAAGAGACCCAGTACTTC. Its translation is CASQYQETQYF.

The chain's CDR3 is CASSLQGGPEAFF. As DNA, the CDR3 is TGTGCCAGCAGTTTACAGGGGGGGCCTGAAGCTTTCTTT. This chain joins TRBV27 and TRBJ1-1; 7 nucleotides align to TRBD1. Germline V gene sequence: CDR1 MNHEY, CDR2 SMNVEV (reference sequence). The trim removed 2 bases at V and 6 bases at J, leaving 3 bases unmatched. The CDR3 has 13 amino acids.

This sequence joins TRBV7-2 and TRBJ2-3; D perhaps matches TRBD2 (5 bases). Germline CDR1 reads SGHTA; CDR2 reads FQGNSA. Trimming removed 1 base at V and 2 bases at J, with 10 bases between. There are 15 residues in the CDR3. CDR3: CASSLVSGVTDTQYF. The CDR3 coding sequence is TGTGCCAGCAGCTTAGTCAGCGGAGTCACAGATACGCAGTATTTT. Based on the CDR3 plus reference TRBV7-2 and TRBJ2-3, the full variable domain is GAGVSQSPSNKVTEKGKDVELRCDPISGHTALYWYRQSLGQGLEFLIYFQGNSAPDKSGLPSDRFSAERTGGSVSTLTIQRTQQEDSAVYLCASSLVSGVTDTQYFGPGTRLTVL.

This clonotype was detected a few times. V is TRBV27 and J is TRBJ2-1; the match to TRBD2 covers 8 bases. Per the germline V gene, CDR1 is MNHEY and CDR2 is SMNVEV (reference sequence). Losses at the gene ends were 2 bases for V and 5 bases for J; bases not matched to a gene: 5. The CDR3 is 15 amino acids. CDR3 region: CASSLSSGAHNEQFF. DNA for the CDR3: TGTGCCAGCAGTTTAAGTAGCGGGGCCCACAATGAGCAGTTCTTC.

This clonotype was observed a few times. This sequence joins TRBV7-2 and TRBJ2-2; D call uncertain. The CDR3 consists of 11 residues. The V end lost 6 bases, the J end lost 8 bases, and 7 bases lay between the germline ends. Germline V gene data show CDR1 as SGHTA and CDR2 as FQGNSA. The CDR3 spells CASSYSGELFF. The CDR3 nucleotides are TGTGCCAGCAGTTACTCAGGGGAGCTGTTTTTT.

This rearrangement joins TRBV20-1 to TRBJ2-7, with D possibly being TRBD2 (6 bases). Trimming left V 4 bases short and J 3 bases short, with 13 bases between. CDR1 and CDR2 from the germline V gene are DFQATT and SNEGSKA (reference sequence). The CDR3 contains 13 residues. The CDR3 DNA is TGCAGTGCTACTACGACTAGGAACTACGAGCAGTACTTC. Translation: CSATTTRNYEQYF.